Below, one T cell receptor (beta chain) is given with its context. Its target is not known. This entry comes from a study of cytomegalovirus exposure and HLA in healthy donors. Assay used: immunoSEQ multiplex PCR; TCRdb lists only in-frame clones, some missing. The sample consists of about 190,000 clones, roughly 88% of them appearing once. General study results and limits: There were over 150 TCR beta chains listed as cytomegalovirus-associated. First-cohort TCR clusters tended to co-occur in the 95 to 150 validation repertoires, a later analysis found. Confirmation was obtained in vitro that a few CMV-associated chains are specific for CMV antigens. Many donors shared some public TCRs, even though most TCR sequences were rare.

Per germline, CDR1 WSHSY and CDR2 SAAADI. CDR3 size: 14 residues. V gave up 8 bases and J gave up 0 bases, with 11 bases separating them. The V call is TRBV10-2, the J call TRBJ2-1; D possibly corresponds to TRBD1 (6 bases). Sequenced: PBMCs. The source of this sequence is a woman aged 18-35 years in good health and CMV-seronegative. For the CDR3, the DNA is TGCGCCAGCCTACAGGGCGGCTCCTACAATGAGCAGTTCTTC. Its protein product is CASLQGGSYNEQFF.